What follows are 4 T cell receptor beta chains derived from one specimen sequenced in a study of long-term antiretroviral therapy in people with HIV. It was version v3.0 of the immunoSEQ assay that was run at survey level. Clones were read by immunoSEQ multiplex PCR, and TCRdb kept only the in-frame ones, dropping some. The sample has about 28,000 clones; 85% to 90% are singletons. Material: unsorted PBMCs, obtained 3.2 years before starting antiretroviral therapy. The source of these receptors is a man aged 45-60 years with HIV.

As DNA, the CDR3 is TGTGCCAGCAGCGTAATTCCGGGACAGGGGACTAATGAAAAACTGTTTTTT. Protein sequence: CASSVIPGQGTNEKLFF. The chain recombines TRBV7-9 with TRBJ1-4; 10 nucleotides line up with TRBD1. Germline CDR1 reads SEHNR; CDR2 reads FQNEAQ (reference sequence). Losses at the gene ends were 5 bases for V and 2 bases for J; bases not matched to a gene: 8. The CDR3 runs to 17 residues.

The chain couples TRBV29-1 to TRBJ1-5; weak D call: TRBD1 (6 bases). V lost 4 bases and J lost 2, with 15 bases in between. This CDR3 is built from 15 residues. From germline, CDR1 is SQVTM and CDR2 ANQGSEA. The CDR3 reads CSVAEGVGGNQPQHF. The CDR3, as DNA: TGCAGCGTTGCTGAGGGGGTAGGAGGCAATCAGCCCCAGCATTTT.

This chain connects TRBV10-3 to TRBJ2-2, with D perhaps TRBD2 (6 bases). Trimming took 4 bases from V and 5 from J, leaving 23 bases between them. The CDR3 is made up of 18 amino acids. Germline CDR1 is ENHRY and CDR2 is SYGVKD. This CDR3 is CAISVPRVASEETGELFF. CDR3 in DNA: TGTGCCATCAGTGTTCCAAGGGTGGCTAGCGAAGAAACCGGGGAGCTGTTTTTT.

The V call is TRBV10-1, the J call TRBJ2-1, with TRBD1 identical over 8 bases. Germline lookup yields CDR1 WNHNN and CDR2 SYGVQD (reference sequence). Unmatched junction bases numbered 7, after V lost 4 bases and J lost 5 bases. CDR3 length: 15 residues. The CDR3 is CASSVGQGAHNEQFF. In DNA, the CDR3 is TGCGCCAGCAGTGTTGGGCAGGGGGCCCACAATGAGCAGTTCTTC.